A selection of T cell receptor beta chains follows, all from one sample in a study of technical replicates of blood from several donors. The assay was immunoSEQ multiplex PCR, and TCRdb's table has in-frame clones only and misses some. The data contain under 100,000 clones, almost 96% of them singletons. Sequencing was performed on T cells isolated from PBMCs. These receptors all stem from a human donor in good health. The CDR3 runs from the conserved cysteine through the conserved F or W. A D gene is named only where the DNA matches it firmly.

>TRBJ1-2|TRBV11-1|.
TGTGCCAGCAGCTTATCAGTATCCGGGGGAGGACATGGCTACACCTTC
CASSLSVSGGGHGYTF
>TRBJ1-2|TRBV21-1|.
TGTGCCAGCAGCAATCTAGCTGGCTACACCTTC
CASSNLAGYTF
>TRBJ2-5|TRBV9|.
TGTGCCAGCAGCCCCAGCTGGGCCCAAGAGACCCAGTACTTC
CASSPSWAQETQYF
>TRBJ1-1|TRBV29-1|.
TGCAGCGTTGTCTTGAACACTGAAGCTTTCTTT
CSVVLNTEAFF
>TRBJ2-7|TRBV19|TRBD1
TGTGCCAGTAGCTTGACAGGGCCGAGCGAGCAGTACTTC
CASSLTGPSEQYF
>TRBJ1-2|TRBV4-1|.
TGCGCCAGCAGCCAGGACTTGGCACCTCGCACTAACTATGGCTACACCTTC
CASSQDLAPRTNYGYTF
>TRBJ2-3|TRBV28|TRBD2
TGTGCCAGCAGTCTGGGGACTAGCGGCCGGGGGGATACGCAGTATTTT
CASSLGTSGRGDTQYF
>TRBJ2-2|TRBV4-1|.
TGCGCCAGCAGCCCTCGACAGGCTAGCACCGGGGAGCTGTTTTTT
CASSPRQASTGELFF
>TRBJ2-1|TRBV5-1|TRBD2
TGCGCCAGCAGAGGCGGCGGGGGAGCCTACAATGAGCAGTTCTTC
CASRGGGGAYNEQFF
>TRBJ2-3|TRBV30|TRBD2
TGTGCCTGGCAGGGACTAGCGGGGCGAGATACGCAGTATTTT
CAWQGLAGRDTQYF
>TRBJ2-3|TRBV10-3|.
TGTGCCATCAGTGAGTCGACTAGCACAGATACGCAGTATTTT
CAISESTSTDTQYF